The T cell receptor beta chain described here comes from a study of blood T cell repertoires in COVID-19. Germline V gene lookup returns CDR1 MNHNY and CDR2 SVGAGI (reference sequence). The V and J ends lost 5 bases and 4 bases, in that order; junction bases with no gene match: 3. CDR3 size: 14 residues. About this clone: The same CDR3 also results from other DNA sequences found in this sample.

Profiled with immunoSEQ multiplex PCR; TCRdb holds only in-frame clones, not every one. The sample has about 110,000 clones, approximately 82% seen once; the top ten hold less than 5%. This receptor was taken from an older woman with acute or convalescent COVID-19. The rearrangement uses TRBV6-6 and TRBJ1-5, with TRBD1 matching over 9 bases. Sequencing was performed on peripheral blood. For the CDR3, the DNA is TGTGCCAGCAGTCCGGACAGGGGAAATCAGCCCCAGCATTTT. Its protein product is CASSPDRGNQPQHF.